The 3 T cell receptor beta chains below were found in one sample sequenced in a study of cytomegalovirus exposure and HLA in healthy donors. The data were produced by immunoSEQ multiplex PCR, yet TCRdb's version contains in-frame clones alone and is incomplete. The sample lists some 200,000 clones; 84% were seen once. Sequencing was performed on PBMCs. Receptors were obtained from a woman in her twenties or thirties in good health and CMV-seropositive.

The chain carries TRBV13 and TRBJ2-1; D call uncertain. Trimming cost V 1 base and J 9 bases, with 7 bases left between them. CDR3 length equals 12 residues. Germline loops: CDR1 PRHDT, CDR2 FYEKMQ (reference sequence). CDR3 nucleotides: TGTGCCAGCAGCTTAGTCACTTCTGAGCAGTTCTTC. This gives the protein CASSLVTSEQFF.

To note about this clone: Additional DNA sequences in this sample encode the identical CDR3. V usage is TRBV9 and J usage is TRBJ1-5; tentatively, D is TRBD1 (5 bases). The V end lost 2 bases, the J end lost 1 base, and 10 bases lay between the germline ends. The CDR3 is 15 amino acids. Germline V CDR1 and CDR2: SGDLS, YYNGEE. As DNA, the CDR3 is TGTGCCAGCAGCGTGACAGCTGGAAGCAATCAGCCCCAGCATTTT. The encoded protein is CASSVTAGSNQPQHF.

The chain carries TRBV2 and TRBJ2-1, with 7 bases matching TRBD2. CDR3 length: 14 amino acids. CDR1 is SNHLY, CDR2 FYNNEI, per germline. Trimming cost V 4 bases and J 0 bases; bases outside gene matches: 0. CDR3 in DNA: TGTGCCAGCAGTGGCGGGAGCTCCTACAATGAGCAGTTCTTC. Translated: CASSGGSSYNEQFF.